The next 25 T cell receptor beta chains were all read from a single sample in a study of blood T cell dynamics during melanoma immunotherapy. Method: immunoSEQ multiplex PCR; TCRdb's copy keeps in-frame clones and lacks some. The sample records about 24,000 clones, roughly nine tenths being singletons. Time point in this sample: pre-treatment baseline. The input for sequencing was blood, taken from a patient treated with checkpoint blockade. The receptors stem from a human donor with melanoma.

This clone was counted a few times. The CDR3 bases are TGCGCCAGCAGCCTATGGGGACTAGGCACGGGCTACAATGAGCAGTTCTTC. Translated: CASSLWGLGTGYNEQFF. The chain joins TRBV5-1 to TRBJ2-1; 8 bases align to TRBD2. This CDR3 is 17 amino acids long. After removal of 4 bases from V and 3 bases from J, the junction contained 12 bases not matched to a gene. The germline V gene has CDR1 SGHRS and CDR2 YFSETQ.

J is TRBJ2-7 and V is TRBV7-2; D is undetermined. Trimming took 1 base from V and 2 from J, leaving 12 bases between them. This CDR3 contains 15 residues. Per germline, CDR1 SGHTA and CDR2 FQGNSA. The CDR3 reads CASSLGSTQAYEQYF. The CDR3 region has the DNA TGTGCCAGCAGCTTAGGCAGTACACAAGCCTACGAGCAGTACTTC.

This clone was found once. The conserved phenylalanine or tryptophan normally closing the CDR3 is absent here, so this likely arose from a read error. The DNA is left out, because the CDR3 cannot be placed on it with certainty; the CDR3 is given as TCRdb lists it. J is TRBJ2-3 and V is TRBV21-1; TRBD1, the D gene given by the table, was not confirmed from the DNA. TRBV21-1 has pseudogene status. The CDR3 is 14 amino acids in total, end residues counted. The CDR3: CASSKWGQGTASYR.

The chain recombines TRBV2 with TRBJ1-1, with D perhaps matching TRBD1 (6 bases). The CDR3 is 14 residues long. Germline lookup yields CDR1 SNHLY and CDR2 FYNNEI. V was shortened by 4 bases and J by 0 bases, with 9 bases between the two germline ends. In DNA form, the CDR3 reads TGTGCCAGCAGTGGGACAGCGATGAACACTGAAGCTTTCTTT. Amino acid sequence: CASSGTAMNTEAFF.

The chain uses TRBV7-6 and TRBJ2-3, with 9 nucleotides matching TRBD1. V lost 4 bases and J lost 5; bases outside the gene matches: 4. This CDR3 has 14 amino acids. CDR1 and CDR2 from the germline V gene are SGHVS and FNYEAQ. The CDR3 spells CASSSGQGRDTQYF. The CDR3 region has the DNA TGTGCCAGCAGCTCAGGACAGGGGAGAGATACGCAGTATTTT.

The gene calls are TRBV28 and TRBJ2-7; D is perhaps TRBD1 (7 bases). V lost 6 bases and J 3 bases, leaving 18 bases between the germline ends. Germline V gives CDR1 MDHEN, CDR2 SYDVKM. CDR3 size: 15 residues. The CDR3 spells CASSPRQGLHYEQYF. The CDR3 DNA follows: TGTGCCAGCAGCCCAAGACAGGGACTTCACTACGAGCAGTACTTC.

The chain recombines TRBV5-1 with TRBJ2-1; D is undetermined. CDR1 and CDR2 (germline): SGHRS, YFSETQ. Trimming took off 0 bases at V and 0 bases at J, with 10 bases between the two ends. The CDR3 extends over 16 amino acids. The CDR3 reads CASSLAPASSYNEQFF. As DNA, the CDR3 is TGCGCCAGCAGCTTGGCCCCGGCCAGCTCCTACAATGAGCAGTTCTTC. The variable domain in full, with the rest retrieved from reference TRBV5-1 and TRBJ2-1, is KAGVTQTPRYLIKTRGQQVTLSCSPISGHRSVSWYQQTPGQGLQFLFEYFSETQRNKGNFPGRFSGRQFSNSRSEMNVSTLELGDSALYLCASSLAPASSYNEQFFGPGTRLTVL.

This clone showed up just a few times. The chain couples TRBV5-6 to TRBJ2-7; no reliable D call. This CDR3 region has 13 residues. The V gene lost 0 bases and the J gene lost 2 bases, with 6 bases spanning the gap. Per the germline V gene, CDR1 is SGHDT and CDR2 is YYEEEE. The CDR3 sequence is CASSLGPPYEQYF. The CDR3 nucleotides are TGTGCCAGCAGCTTGGGGCCCCCCTACGAGCAGTACTTC.

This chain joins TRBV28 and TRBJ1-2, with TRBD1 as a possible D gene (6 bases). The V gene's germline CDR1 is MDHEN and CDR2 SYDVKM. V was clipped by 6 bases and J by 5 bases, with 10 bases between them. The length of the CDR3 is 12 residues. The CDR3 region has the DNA TGTGCCAGCAGCACGGACAGTTATGGCTACACCTTC. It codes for CASSTDSYGYTF.

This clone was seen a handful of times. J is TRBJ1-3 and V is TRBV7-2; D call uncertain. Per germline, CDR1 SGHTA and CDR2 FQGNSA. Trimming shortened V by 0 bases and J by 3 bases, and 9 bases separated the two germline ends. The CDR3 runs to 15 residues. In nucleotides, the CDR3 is TGTGCCAGCAGCTTAGCGCAGACGCTTGGAAACACCATATATTTT. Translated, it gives CASSLAQTLGNTIYF.

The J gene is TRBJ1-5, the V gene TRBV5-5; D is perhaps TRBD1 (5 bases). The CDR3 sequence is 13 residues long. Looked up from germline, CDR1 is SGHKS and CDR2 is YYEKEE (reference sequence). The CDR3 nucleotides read TGTCCCCGGGGTGGGGGGGTCAATCAGCCCCAGCATTTT. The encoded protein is CPRGGGVNQPQHF.

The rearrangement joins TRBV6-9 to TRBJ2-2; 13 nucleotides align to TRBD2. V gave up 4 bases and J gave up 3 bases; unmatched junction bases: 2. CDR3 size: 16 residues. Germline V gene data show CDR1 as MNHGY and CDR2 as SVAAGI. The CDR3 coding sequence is TGTGCCAGCAGTTTTGGACTAGCGGGGGACACCGGGGAGCTGTTTTTT. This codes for CASSFGLAGDTGELFF.

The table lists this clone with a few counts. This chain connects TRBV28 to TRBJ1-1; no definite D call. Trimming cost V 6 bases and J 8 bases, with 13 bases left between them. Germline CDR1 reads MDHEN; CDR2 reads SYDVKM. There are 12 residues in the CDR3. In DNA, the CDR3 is TGTGCCAGCAGGCAGACGGGTAGAGAAGCTTTCTTT. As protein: CASRQTGREAFF.

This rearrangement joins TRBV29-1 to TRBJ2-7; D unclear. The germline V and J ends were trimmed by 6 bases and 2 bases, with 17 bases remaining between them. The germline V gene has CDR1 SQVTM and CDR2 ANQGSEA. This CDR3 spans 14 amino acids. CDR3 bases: TGCAGCGTCCTCGGTCGGAAGCCCCCCTACGAGCAGTACTTC. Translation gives CSVLGRKPPYEQYF.

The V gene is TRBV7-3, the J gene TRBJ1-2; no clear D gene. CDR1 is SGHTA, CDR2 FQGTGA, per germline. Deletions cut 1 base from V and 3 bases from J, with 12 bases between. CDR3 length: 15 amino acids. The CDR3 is CASSLMGSGYYGYTF. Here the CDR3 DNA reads TGTGCCAGCAGCTTAATGGGGTCCGGGTACTATGGCTACACCTTC.

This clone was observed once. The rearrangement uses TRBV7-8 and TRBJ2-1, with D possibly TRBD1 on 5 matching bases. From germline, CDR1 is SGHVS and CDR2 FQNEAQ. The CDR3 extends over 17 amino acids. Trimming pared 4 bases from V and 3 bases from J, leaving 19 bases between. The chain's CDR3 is CASSSNTGFTLYNEQFF. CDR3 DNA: TGTGCCAGCAGCTCAAATACAGGTTTCACTCTCTACAATGAGCAGTTCTTC.

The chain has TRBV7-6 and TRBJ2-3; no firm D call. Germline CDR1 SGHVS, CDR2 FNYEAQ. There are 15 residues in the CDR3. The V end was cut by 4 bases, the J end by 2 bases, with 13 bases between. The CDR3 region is CASSSLDGYTDTQYF. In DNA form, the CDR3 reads TGTGCCAGCAGCTCCTTGGACGGATACACAGATACGCAGTATTTT.

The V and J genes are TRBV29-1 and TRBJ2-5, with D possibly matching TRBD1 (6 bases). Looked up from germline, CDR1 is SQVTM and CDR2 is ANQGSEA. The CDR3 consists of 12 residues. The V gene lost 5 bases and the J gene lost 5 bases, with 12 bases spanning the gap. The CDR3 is CSVSTGWETQYF. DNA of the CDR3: TGCAGCGTTTCGACAGGATGGGAGACCCAGTACTTC.

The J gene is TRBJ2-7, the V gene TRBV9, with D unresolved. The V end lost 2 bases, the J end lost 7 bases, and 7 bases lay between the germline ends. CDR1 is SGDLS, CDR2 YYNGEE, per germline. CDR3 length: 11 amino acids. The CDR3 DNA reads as TGTGCCAGCAGCGTCCCCCCAGAGCAGTACTTC. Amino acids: CASSVPPEQYF.

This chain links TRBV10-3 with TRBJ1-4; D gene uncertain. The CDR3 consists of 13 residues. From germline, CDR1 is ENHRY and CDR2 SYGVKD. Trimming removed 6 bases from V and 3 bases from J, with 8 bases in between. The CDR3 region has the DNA TGTGCCATCAGGCTGGGCCCTAATGAAAAACTGTTTTTT. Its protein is CAIRLGPNEKLFF.

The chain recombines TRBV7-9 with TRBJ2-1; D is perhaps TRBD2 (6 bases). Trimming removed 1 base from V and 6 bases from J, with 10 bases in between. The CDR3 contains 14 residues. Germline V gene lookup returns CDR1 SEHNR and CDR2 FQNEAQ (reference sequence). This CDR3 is CASSLGRESNEQFF. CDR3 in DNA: TGTGCCAGCAGCTTAGGCCGGGAGAGCAATGAGCAGTTCTTC.

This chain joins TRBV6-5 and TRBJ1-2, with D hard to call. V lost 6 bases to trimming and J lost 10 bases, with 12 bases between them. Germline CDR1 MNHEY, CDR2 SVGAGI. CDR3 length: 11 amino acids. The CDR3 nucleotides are TGTGCCAGCAGACTAAATAAGGACTACACCTTC. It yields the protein CASRLNKDYTF.

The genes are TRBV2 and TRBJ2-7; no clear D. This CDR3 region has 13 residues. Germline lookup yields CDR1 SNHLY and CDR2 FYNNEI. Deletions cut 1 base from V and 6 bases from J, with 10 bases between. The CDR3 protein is CASSEGQVGEQYF. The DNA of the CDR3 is TGTGCCAGCAGTGAAGGCCAGGTTGGCGAGCAGTACTTC.

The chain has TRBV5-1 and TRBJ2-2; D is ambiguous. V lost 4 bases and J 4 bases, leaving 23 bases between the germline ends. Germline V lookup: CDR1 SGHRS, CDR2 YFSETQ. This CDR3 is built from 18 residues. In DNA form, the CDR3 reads TGCGCCAGCAGCGACAAACCGTACTCCAGAACACCCACCGGGGAGCTGTTTTTT. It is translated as CASSDKPYSRTPTGELFF.

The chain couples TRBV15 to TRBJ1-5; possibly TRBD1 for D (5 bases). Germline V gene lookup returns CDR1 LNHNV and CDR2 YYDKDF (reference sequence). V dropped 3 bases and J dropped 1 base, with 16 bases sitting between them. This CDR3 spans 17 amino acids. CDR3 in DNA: TGTGCCACCAGCAGGGAAAGACAGACCAGAAGCAATCAGCCCCAGCATTTT. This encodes CATSRERQTRSNQPQHF.